Included here is one T cell receptor (beta chain) sequence, with context. The sample is drawn from a study of shared clonotypes between healthy human individuals. In the study overall: Donor composition was a couple of women and a few men, aged 18 to 49.

V lost 3 bases, J lost 8 bases, and 11 bases stayed unmatched. The germline V gene has CDR1 GTSNPN and CDR2 SVGIG (reference sequence). CDR3 length equals 15 residues. Profiled with immunoSEQ multiplex PCR; TCRdb holds only in-frame clones, not every one. The sample lists some 2,400,000 clones; around 95% were seen once. This TCR was sampled from a man aged 18 to 30 in good health. The sequencing sample was made of naive CD4+ T cells sorted from blood. Subset described: CD45RA+ positively selected. The V call is TRBV30, the J call TRBJ1-4; TRBD1 matches at 8 bases. The DNA of the CDR3 is TGTGCCTGGAGGCAAGGACAGGGACGAGGGGAAAAACTGTTTTTT. It yields the protein CAWRQGQGRGEKLFF.